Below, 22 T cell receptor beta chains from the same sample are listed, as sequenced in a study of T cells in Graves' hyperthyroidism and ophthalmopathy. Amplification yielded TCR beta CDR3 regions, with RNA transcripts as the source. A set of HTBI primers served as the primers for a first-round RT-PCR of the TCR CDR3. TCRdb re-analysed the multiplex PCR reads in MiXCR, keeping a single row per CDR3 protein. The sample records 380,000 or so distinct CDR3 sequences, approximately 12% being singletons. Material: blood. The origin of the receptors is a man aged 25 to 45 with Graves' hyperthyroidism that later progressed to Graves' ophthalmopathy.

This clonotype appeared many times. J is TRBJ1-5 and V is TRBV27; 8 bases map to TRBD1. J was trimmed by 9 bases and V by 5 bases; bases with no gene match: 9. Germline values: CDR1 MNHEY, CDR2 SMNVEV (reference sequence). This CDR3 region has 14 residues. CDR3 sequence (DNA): TGTGCCAGCAGTCTTACGACAGGGGCGGTGCCCCAGCATTTT. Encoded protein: CASSLTTGAVPQHF.

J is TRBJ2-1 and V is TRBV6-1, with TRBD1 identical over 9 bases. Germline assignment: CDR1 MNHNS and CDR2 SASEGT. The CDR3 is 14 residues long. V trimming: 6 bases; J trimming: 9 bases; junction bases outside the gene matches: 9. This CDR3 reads CASRISDRGAEQFF. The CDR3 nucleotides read TGTGCCAGCAGGATATCCGACAGGGGGGCTGAGCAGTTCTTC.

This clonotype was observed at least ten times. CDR3 sequence (DNA): TGTGCCAGCACCTTCTGGGTGGTCCGGATTTATAGCAATCAGCCCCAGCATTTT. It codes for CASTFWVVRIYSNQPQHF. J is TRBJ1-5 and V is TRBV6-1; D is ambiguous. CDR1 and CDR2 from the germline V gene are MNHNS and SASEGT. Trimming took 7 bases from V and 0 from J, leaving 22 bases between them. The CDR3 contains 18 residues.

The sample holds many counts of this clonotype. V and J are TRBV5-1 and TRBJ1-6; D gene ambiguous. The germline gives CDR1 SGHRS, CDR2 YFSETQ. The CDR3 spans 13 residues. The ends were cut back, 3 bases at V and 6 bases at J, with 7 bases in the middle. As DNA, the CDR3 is TGCGCCAGCAGCTCCACCTTTAATTCACCCCTCCACTTT. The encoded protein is CASSSTFNSPLHF.

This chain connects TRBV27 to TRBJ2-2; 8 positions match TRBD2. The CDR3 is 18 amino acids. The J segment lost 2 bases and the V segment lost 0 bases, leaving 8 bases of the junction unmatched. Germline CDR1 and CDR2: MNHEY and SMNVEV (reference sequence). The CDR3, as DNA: TGTGCCAGCAGTTTATCGATAAGCGGGGGTGCAAACACCGGGGAGCTGTTTTTT. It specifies CASSLSISGGANTGELFF.

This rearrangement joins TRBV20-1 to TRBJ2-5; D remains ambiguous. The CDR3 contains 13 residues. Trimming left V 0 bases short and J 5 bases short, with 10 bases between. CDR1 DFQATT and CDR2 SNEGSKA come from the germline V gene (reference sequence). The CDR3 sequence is CSARDPPRETQYF. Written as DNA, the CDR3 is TGCAGTGCTAGAGATCCCCCTCGGGAGACCCAGTACTTC.

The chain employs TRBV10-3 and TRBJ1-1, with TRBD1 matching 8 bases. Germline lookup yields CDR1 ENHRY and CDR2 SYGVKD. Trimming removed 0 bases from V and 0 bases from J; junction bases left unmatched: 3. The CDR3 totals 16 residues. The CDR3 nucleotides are TGTGCCATCAGTGAGTCTGCAGGGGGCTTGAACACTGAAGCTTTCTTT. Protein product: CAISESAGGLNTEAFF.

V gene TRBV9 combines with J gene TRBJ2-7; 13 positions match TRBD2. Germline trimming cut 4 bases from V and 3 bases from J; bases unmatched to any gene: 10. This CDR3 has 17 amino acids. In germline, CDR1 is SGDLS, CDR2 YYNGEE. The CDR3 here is CASSSGLAGNRFYEQYF. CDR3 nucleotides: TGTGCCAGCAGCTCGGGACTAGCGGGGAATCGATTCTACGAGCAGTACTTC.

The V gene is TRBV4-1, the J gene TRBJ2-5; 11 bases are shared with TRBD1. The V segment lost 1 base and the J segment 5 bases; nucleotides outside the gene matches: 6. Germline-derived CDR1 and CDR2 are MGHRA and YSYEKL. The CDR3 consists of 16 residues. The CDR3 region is CASSQAGQGAHETQYF. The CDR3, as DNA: TGCGCCAGCAGCCAAGCCGGACAGGGGGCGCATGAGACCCAGTACTTC.

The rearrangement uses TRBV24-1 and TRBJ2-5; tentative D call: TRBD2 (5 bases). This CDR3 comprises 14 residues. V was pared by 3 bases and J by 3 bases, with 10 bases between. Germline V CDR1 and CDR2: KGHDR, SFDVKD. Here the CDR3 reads CATSDKDSKETQYF. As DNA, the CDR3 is TGTGCCACCAGTGATAAGGACTCGAAAGAGACCCAGTACTTC.

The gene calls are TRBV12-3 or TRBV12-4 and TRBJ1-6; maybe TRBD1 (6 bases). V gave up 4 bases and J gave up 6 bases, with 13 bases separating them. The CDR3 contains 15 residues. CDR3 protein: CASSSHGTTNSPLHF. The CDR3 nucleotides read TGTGCCAGCAGTTCCCACGGGACAACTAATTCACCCCTCCACTTT.

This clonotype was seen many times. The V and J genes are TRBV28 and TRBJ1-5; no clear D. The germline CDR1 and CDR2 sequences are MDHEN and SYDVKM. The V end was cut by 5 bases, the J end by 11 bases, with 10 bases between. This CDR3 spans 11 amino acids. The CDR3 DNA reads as TGTGCCAGCAGTCTAACAATTACCCAGCATTTT. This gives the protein CASSLTITQHF.

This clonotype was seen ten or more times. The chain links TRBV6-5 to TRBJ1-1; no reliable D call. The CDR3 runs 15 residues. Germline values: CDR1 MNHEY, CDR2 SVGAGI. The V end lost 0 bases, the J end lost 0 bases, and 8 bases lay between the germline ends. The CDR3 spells CASSYSAGMNTEAFF. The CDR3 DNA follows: TGTGCCAGCAGTTACTCGGCCGGAATGAACACTGAAGCTTTCTTT.

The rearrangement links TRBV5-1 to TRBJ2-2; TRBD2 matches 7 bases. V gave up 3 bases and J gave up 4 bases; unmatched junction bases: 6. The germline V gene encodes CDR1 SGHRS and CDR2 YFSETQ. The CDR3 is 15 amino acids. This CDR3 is CASSSQRGSTGELFF. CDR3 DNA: TGCGCCAGCAGCTCCCAGCGGGGCAGCACCGGGGAGCTGTTTTTT.

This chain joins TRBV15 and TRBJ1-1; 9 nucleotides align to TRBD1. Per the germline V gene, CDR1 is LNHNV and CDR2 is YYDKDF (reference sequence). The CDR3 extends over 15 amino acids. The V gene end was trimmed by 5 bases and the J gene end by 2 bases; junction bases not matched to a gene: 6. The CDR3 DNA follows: TGTGCCACCAGCGGGACAGGGCAGATCAACACTGAAGCTTTCTTT. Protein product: CATSGTGQINTEAFF.

CDR3 in amino acids: CASNFRGFDGYTF. CDR3 in DNA: TGCGCCAGCAACTTTCGGGGTTTCGATGGCTACACCTTC. V gene TRBV5-1 combines with J gene TRBJ1-2; D ambiguous. Germline lookup yields CDR1 SGHRS and CDR2 YFSETQ. Trimming shortened V by 6 bases and J by 6 bases, and 15 bases separated the two germline ends. This CDR3 contains 13 residues. The full variable domain, completed using reference TRBV5-1 and TRBJ1-2, is KAGVTQTPRYLIKTRGQQVTLSCSPISGHRSVSWYQQTPGQGLQFLFEYFSETQRNKGNFPGRFSGRQFSNSRSEMNVSTLELGDSALYLCASNFRGFDGYTFGSGTRLTVV.

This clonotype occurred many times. The CDR3 here is CSATSTMEQFF. The CDR3 region has the DNA TGCAGTGCTACTTCTACGATGGAGCAGTTCTTC. The chain combines TRBV20-1 with TRBJ2-1; no clear D. The ends were cut back, 4 bases at V and 10 bases at J, with 11 bases in the middle. Germline V gene sequence: CDR1 DFQATT, CDR2 SNEGSKA (reference sequence). The CDR3 runs 11 residues.

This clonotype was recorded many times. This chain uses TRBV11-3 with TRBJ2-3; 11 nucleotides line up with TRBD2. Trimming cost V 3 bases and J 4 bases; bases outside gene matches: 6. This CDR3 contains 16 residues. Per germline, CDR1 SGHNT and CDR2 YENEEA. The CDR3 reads CASSLVAGGHADTQYF. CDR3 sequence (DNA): TGTGCCAGCAGCTTGGTAGCGGGGGGGCATGCAGATACGCAGTATTTT. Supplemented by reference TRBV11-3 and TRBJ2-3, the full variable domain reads EAGVVQSPRYKIIEKKQPVAFWCNPISGHNTLYWYLQNLGQGPELLIRYENEEAVDDSQLPKDRFSAERLKGVDSTLKIQPAELGDSAVYLCASSLVAGGHADTQYFGPGTRLTVL.

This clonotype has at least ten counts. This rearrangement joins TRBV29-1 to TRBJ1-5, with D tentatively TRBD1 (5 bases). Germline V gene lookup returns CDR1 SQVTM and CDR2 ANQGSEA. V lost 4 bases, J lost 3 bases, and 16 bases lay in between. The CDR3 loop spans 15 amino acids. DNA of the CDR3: TGCAGCGTTGTTAACCGGGACTGCAACAATCAGCCCCAGCATTTT. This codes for CSVVNRDCNNQPQHF.

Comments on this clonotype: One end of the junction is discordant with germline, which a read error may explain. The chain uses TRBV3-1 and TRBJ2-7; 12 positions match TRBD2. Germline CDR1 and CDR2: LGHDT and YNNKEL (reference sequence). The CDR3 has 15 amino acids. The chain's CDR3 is CTSRLTSGGNYEQYF. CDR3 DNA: TGTACCAGCAGACTGACTAGCGGGGGAAACTACGAGCAGTACTTC.

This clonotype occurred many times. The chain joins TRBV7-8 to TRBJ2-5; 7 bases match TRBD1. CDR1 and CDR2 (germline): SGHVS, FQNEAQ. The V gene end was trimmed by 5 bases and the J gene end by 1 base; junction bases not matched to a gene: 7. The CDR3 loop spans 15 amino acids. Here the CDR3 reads CASSHDRVPQETQYF. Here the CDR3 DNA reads TGTGCCAGCAGCCACGACAGGGTTCCCCAAGAGACCCAGTACTTC. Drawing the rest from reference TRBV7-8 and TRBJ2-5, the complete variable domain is GAGVSQSPRYKVAKRGQDVALRCDPISGHVSLFWYQQALGQGPEFLTYFQNEAQLDKSGLPSDRFFAERPEGSVSTLKIQRTQQEDSAVYLCASSHDRVPQETQYFGPGTRLLVL.

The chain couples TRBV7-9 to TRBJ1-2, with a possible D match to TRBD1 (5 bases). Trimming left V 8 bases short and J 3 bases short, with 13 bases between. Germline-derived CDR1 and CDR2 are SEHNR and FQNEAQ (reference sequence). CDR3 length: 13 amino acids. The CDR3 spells CASRPQGYYGYTF. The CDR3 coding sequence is TGTGCCAGCCGGCCGCAGGGCTACTATGGCTACACCTTC.